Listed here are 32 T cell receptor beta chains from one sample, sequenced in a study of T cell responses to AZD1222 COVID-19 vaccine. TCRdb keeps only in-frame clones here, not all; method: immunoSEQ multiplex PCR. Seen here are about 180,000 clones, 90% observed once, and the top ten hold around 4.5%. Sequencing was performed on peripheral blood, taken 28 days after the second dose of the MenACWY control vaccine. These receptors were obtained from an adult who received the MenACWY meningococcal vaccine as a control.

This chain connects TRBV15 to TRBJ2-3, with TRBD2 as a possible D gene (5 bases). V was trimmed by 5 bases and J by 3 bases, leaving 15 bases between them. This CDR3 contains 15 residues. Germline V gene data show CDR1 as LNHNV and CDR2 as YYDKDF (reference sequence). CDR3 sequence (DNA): TGTGCCACCAGCCCCGACTACATCTCGACAGATACGCAGTATTTT. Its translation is CATSPDYISTDTQYF. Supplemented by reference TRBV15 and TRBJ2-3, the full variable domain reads DAMVIQNPRYQVTQFGKPVTLSCSQTLNHNVMYWYQQKSSQAPKLLFHYYDKDFNNEADTPDNFQSRRPNTSFCFLDIRSPGLGDTAMYLCATSPDYISTDTQYFGPGTRLTVL.

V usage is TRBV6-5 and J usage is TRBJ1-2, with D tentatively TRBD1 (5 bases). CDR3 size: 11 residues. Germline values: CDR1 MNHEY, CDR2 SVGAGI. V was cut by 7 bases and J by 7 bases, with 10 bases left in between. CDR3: CASKGYAGYTF. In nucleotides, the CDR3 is TGTGCCAGCAAGGGGTATGCTGGCTACACCTTC.

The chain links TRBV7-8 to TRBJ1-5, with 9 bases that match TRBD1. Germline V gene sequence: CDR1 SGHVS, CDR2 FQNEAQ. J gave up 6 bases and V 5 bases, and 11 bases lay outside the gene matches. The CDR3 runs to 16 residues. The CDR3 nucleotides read TGTGCCAGCAGCACGAGTCCGGGACAGGGAGCTCAGCCCCAGCATTTT. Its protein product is CASSTSPGQGAQPQHF.

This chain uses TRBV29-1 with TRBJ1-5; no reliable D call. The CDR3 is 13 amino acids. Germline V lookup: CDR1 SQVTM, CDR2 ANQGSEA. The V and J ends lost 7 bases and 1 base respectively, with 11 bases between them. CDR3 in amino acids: CSALEGSNQPQHF. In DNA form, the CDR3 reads TGCAGCGCCCTGGAAGGGAGCAATCAGCCCCAGCATTTT.

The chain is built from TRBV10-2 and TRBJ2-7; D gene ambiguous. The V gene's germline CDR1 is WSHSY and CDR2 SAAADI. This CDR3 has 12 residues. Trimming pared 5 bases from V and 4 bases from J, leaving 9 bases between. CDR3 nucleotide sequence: TGCGCCAGCAGTTCACAGTTTTACGAGCAGTACTTC. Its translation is CASSSQFYEQYF.

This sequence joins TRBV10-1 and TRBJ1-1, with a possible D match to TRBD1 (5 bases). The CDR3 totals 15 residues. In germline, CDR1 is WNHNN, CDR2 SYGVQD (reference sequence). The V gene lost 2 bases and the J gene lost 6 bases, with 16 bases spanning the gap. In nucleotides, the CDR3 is TGCGCCAGCAGTGAGGCCCTGGGGCCCGGGGCTGAAGCTTTCTTT. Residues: CASSEALGPGAEAFF.

This CDR3 is CSASPPAGNYEQYF. CDR3 DNA sequence: TGCAGTGCTAGTCCCCCAGCGGGGAACTACGAGCAGTACTTC. This chain links TRBV20-1 with TRBJ2-7, with 7 bases matching TRBD2. CDR1 and CDR2 (germline): DFQATT, SNEGSKA (reference sequence). The CDR3 extends over 14 amino acids. Trimming at V came to 3 bases and at J to 3 bases, leaving 8 bases not matched to a gene.

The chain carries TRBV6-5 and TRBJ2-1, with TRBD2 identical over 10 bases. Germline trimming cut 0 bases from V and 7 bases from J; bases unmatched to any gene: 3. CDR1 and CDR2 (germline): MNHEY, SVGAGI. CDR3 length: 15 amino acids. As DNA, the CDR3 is TGTGCCAGCAGTTACTCTCCTAGCGGGAGTAATGAGCAGTTCTTC. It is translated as CASSYSPSGSNEQFF.

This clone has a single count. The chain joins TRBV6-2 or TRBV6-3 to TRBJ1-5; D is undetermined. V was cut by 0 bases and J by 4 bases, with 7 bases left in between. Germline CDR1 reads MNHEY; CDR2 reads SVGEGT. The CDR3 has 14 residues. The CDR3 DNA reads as TGTGCCAGCAGTTACTCGTTGGGGAATCAGCCCCAGCATTTT. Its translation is CASSYSLGNQPQHF.

CDR3: CASSLSFGRQPQHF. Here the CDR3 DNA reads TGTGCCAGCAGTTTGTCGTTTGGCAGACAGCCCCAGCATTTT. This chain uses TRBV28 with TRBJ1-5; D ambiguous. Germline-derived CDR1 and CDR2 are MDHEN and SYDVKM. The CDR3 is made up of 14 amino acids. The ends were cut back, 3 bases at V and 7 bases at J, with 13 bases in the middle.

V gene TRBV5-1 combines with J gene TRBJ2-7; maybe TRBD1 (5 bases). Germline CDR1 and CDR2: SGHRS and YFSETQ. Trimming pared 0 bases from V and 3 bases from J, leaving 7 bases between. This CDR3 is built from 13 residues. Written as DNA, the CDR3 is TGCGCCAGCAGCTTGGATACAGGCTACGAGCAGTACTTC. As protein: CASSLDTGYEQYF.

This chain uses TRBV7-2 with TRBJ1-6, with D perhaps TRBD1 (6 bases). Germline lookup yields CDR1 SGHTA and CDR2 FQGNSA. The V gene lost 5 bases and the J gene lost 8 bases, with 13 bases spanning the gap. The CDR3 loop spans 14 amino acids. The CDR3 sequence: CASSAGTSDSPLHF. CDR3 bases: TGTGCCAGCAGCGCCGGGACAAGTGATTCACCCCTCCACTTT.

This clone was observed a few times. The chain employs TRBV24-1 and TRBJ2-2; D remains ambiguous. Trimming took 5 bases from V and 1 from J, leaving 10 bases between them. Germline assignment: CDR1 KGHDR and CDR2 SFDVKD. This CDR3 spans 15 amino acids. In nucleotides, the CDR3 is TGTGCCACCAGTGCAAACAGAAAGAACACCGGGGAGCTGTTTTTT. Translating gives CATSANRKNTGELFF.

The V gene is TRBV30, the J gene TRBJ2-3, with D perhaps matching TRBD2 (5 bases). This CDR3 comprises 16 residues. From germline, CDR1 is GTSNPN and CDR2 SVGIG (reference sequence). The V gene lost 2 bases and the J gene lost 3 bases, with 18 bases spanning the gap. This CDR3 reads CAWSKTPSSGTDTQYF. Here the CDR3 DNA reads TGTGCCTGGAGTAAAACTCCTAGCAGTGGGACAGATACGCAGTATTTT.

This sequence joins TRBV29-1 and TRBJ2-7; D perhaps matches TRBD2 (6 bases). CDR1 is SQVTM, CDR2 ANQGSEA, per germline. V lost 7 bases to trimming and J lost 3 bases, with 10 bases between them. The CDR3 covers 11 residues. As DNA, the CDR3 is TGCAGCGGGGGGACTTTCTACGAGCAGTACTTC. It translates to CSGGTFYEQYF.

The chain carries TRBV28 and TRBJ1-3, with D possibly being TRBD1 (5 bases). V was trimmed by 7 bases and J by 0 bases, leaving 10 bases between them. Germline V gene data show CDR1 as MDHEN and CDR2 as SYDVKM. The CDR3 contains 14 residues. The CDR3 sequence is CASTRDPSGNTIYF. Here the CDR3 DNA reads TGTGCCAGCACGCGGGACCCCTCTGGAAACACCATATATTTT.

CDR3 sequence: CASGQATGNTIYF. CDR3 DNA: TGTGCCAGCGGCCAAGCAACGGGAAACACCATATATTTT. The chain has TRBV7-9 and TRBJ1-3; D is unclear. Trimming stripped 8 bases from V and 4 bases from J, with 12 bases between. This CDR3 contains 13 residues. Germline CDR1 reads SEHNR; CDR2 reads FQNEAQ (reference sequence). Using reference TRBV7-9 and TRBJ1-3 for the parts outside the CDR3, the full variable domain is DTGVSQNPRHKITKRGQNVTFRCDPISEHNRLYWYRQTLGQGPEFLTYFQNEAQLEKSRLLSDRFSAERPKGSFSTLEIQRTEQGDSAMYLCASGQATGNTIYFGEGSWLTVV.

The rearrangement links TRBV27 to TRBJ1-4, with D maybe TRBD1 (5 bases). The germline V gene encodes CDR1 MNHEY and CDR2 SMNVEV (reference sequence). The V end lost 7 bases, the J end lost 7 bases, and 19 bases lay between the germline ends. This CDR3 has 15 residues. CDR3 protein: CASTHLGTPLEKLFF. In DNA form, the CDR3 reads TGTGCCAGCACACACCTCGGGACGCCTCTTGAAAAACTGTTTTTT.

The CDR3 DNA sequence: TGTGCCTGGAGTTGGGGCCCCGGTGAGCAGTTCTTC. This translates into CAWSWGPGEQFF. V is TRBV30 and J is TRBJ2-1; maybe TRBD1 (5 bases). Germline V gene data show CDR1 as GTSNPN and CDR2 as SVGIG (reference sequence). Trimming shortened V by 2 bases and J by 9 bases, and 11 bases separated the two germline ends. This CDR3 is 12 amino acids long.

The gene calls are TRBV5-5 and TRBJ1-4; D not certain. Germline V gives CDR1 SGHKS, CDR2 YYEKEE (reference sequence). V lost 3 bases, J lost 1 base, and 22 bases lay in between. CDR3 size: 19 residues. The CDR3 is CASSYFFSRAAGTNEKLFF. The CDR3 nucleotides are TGTGCCAGCAGCTACTTCTTTAGCCGGGCCGCGGGAACTAATGAAAAACTGTTTTTT.

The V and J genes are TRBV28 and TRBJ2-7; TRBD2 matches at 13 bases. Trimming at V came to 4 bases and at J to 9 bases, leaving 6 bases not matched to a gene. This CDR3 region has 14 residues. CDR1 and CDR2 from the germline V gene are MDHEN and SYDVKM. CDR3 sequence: CASSWTSGRSMQYF. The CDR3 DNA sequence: TGTGCCAGCAGTTGGACTAGCGGGAGATCAATGCAGTACTTC.

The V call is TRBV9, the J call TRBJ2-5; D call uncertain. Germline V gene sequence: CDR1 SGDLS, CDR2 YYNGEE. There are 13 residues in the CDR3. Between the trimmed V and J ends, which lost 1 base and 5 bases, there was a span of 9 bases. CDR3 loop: CASSVRLEETQYF. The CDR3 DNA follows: TGTGCCAGCAGCGTAAGACTCGAGGAGACCCAGTACTTC.

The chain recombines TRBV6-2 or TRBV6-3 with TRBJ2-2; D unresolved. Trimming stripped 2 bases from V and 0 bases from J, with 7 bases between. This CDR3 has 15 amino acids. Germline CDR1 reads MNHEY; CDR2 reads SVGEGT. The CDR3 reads CASSYGVSNTGELFF. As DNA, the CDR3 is TGTGCCAGCAGTTACGGGGTTTCGAACACCGGGGAGCTGTTTTTT.

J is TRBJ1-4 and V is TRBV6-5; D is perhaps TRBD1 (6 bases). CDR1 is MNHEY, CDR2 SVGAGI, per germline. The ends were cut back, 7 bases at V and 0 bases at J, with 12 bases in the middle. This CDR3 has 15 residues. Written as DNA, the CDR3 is TGTGCCAGCACCCAAGGGGGGGCAACTAATGAAAAACTGTTTTTT. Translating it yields CASTQGGATNEKLFF.

The CDR3 reads CASSYSGSYEQYF. CDR3 nucleotide sequence: TGTGCCAGCAGTTACTCAGGGTCCTACGAGCAGTACTTC. This rearrangement joins TRBV6-5 to TRBJ2-7; D remains ambiguous. This CDR3 has 13 residues. V gave up 0 bases and J gave up 1 base, with 4 bases separating them. Germline V gene lookup returns CDR1 MNHEY and CDR2 SVGAGI.

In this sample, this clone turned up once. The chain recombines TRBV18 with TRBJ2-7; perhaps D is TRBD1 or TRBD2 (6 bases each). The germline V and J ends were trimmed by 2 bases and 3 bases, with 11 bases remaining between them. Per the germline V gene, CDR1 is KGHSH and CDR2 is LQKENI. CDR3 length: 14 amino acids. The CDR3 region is CASSPAGHLYEQYF. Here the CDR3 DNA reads TGTGCCAGCTCACCAGCGGGACATCTCTACGAGCAGTACTTC.

The CDR3 DNA reads as TGTGCCAGCAGTCCCGGCTGGGGCGGGGACGTGGGTAATACGCAGTATTTT. It translates to CASSPGWGGDVGNTQYF. The chain uses TRBV27 and TRBJ2-3, with a weak D call TRBD2 (6 bases). Between the trimmed V and J ends, which lost 5 bases and 7 bases, there was a span of 25 bases. The CDR3 sequence is 17 residues long. Germline lookup yields CDR1 MNHEY and CDR2 SMNVEV (reference sequence).

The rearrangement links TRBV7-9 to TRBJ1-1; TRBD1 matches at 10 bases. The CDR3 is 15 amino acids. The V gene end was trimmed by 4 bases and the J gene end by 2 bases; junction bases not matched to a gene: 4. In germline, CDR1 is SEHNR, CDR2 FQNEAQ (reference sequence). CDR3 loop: CASSSRDRGNTEAFF. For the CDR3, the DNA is TGTGCCAGCAGCTCCCGGGACAGGGGAAACACTGAAGCTTTCTTT.

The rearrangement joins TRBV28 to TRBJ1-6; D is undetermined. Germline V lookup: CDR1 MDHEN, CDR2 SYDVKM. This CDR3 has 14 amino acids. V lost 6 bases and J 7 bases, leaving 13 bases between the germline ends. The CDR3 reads CASRSAGQNSPLHF. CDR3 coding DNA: TGTGCCAGCAGATCGGCCGGGCAGAATTCACCCCTCCACTTT.

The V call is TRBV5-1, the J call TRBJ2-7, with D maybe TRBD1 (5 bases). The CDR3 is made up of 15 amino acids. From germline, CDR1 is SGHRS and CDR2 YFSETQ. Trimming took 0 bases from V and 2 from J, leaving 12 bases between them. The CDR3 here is CASSLAGPLPYEQYF. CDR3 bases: TGCGCCAGCAGCTTGGCAGGGCCCCTTCCCTACGAGCAGTACTTC.

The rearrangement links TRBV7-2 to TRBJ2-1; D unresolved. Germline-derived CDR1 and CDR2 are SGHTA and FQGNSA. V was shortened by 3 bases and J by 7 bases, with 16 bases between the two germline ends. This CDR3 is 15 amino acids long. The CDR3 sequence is CASSFYPSPRNEQFF. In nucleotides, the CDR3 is TGTGCCAGCAGCTTTTATCCTTCCCCGAGGAATGAGCAGTTCTTC.

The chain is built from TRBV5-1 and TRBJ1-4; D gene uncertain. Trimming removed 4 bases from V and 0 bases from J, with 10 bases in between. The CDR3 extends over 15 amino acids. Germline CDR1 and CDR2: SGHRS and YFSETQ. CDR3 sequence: CASSEAPATNEKLFF. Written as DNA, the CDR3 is TGCGCCAGCAGCGAGGCTCCCGCAACTAATGAAAAACTGTTTTTT.